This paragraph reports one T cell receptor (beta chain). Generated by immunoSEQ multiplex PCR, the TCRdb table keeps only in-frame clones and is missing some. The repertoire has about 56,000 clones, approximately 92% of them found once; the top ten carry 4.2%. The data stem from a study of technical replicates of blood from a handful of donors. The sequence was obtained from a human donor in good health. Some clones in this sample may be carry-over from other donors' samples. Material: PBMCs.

This CDR3 is CASRSDRLNTEAFF. As DNA, the CDR3 is TGTGCCAGCAGGTCTGACAGGCTAAACACTGAAGCTTTCTTT. V is TRBV6-5 and J is TRBJ1-1; D is possibly TRBD1 (6 bases). The germline V and J ends were trimmed by 6 bases and 2 bases, with 13 bases remaining between them. Germline V gene data show CDR1 as MNHEY and CDR2 as SVGAGI. The CDR3 has 14 amino acids.